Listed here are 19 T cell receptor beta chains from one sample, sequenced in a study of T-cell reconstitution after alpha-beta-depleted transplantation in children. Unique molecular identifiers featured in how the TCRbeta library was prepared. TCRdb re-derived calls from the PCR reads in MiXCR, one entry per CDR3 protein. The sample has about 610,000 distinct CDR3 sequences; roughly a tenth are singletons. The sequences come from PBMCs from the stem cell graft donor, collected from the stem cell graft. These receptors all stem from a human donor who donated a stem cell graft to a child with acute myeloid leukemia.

CDR3 loop: CSARDRGRYAYEQYF. The DNA of the CDR3 is TGCAGTGCTAGAGATCGGGGCAGGTACGCCTACGAGCAGTACTTC. The gene calls are TRBV20-1 and TRBJ2-7; D is perhaps TRBD1 or TRBD2 (5 bases each). Germline V gene sequence: CDR1 DFQATT, CDR2 SNEGSKA (reference sequence). V was trimmed by 0 bases and J by 2 bases, leaving 14 bases between them. This CDR3 is 15 amino acids long.

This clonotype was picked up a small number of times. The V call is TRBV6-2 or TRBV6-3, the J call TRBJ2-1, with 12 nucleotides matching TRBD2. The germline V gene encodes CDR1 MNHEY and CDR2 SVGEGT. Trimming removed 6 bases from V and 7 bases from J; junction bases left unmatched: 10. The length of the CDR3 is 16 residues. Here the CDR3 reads CASRSSGRALGNEQFF. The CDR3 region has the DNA TGTGCCAGCAGGTCTAGCGGGAGGGCCCTAGGGAATGAGCAGTTCTTC.

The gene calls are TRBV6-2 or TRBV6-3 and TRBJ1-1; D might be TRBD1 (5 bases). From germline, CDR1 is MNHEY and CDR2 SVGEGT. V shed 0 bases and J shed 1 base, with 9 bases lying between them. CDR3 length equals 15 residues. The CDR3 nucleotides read TGTGCCAGCAGTTACTCCCGGACACAGAACACTGAAGCTTTCTTT. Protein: CASSYSRTQNTEAFF.

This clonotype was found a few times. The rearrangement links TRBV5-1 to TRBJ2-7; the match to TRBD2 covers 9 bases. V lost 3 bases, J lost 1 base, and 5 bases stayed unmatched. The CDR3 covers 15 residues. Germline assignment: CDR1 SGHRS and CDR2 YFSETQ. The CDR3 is CASSYGTSWSYEQYF. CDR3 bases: TGCGCCAGCAGCTACGGGACTAGCTGGTCCTACGAGCAGTACTTC.

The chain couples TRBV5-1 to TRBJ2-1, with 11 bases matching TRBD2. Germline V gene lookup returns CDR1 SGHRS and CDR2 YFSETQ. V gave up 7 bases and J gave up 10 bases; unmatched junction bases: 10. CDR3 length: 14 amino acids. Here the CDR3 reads CASSTGTSGGEQFF. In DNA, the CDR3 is TGCGCCAGCTCAACAGGGACTAGCGGAGGCGAGCAGTTCTTC.

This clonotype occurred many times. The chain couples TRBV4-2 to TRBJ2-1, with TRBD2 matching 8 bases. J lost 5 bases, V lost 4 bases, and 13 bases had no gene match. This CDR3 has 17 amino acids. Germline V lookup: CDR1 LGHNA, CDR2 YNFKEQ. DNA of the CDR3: TGTGCCAGCAGCCCACAAACCGGGACTAGTCCCCACAATGAGCAGTTCTTC. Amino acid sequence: CASSPQTGTSPHNEQFF.

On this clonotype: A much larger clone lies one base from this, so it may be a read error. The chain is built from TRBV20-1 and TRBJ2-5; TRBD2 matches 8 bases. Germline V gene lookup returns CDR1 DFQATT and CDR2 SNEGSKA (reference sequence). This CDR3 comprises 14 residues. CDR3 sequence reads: CSAREGLGQGTQYF. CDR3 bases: TGCAGTGCCCGTGAGGGACTAGGACAAGGGACCCAGTACTTC.

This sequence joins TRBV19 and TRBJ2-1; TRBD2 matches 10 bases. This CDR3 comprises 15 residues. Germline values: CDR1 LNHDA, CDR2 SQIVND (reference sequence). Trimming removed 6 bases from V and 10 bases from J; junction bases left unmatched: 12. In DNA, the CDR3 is TGTGCCAGTAGCCCGGGACTAGCGCCCTTTCCGGAGCAGTTCTTC. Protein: CASSPGLAPFPEQFF.

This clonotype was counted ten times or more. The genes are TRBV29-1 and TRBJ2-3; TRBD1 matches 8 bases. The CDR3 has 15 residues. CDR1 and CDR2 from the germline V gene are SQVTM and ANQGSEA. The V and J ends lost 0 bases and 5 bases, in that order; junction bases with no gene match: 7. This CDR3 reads CSVEDRRTGKDTQYF. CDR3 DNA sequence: TGCAGCGTTGAAGATAGGAGGACAGGGAAAGATACGCAGTATTTT.

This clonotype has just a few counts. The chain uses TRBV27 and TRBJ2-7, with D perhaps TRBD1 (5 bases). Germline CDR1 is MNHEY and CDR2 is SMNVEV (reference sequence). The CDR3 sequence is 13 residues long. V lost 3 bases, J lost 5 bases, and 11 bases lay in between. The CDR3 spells CASSFQGLDEQYF. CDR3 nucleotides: TGTGCCAGCAGTTTCCAGGGTCTGGACGAGCAGTACTTC.

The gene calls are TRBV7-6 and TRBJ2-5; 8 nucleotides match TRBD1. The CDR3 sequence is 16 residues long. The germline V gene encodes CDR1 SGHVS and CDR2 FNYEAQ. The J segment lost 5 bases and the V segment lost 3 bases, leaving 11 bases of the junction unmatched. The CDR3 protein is CASSLSGGDPGETQYF. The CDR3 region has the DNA TGTGCCAGCAGCTTGTCAGGGGGCGATCCCGGTGAGACCCAGTACTTC.

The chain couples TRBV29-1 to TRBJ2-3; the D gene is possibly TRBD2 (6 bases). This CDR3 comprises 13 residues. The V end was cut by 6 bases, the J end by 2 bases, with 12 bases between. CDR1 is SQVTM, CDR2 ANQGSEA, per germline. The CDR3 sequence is CSVLREATDTQYF. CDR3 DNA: TGCAGCGTCCTTAGGGAGGCCACAGATACGCAGTATTTT.

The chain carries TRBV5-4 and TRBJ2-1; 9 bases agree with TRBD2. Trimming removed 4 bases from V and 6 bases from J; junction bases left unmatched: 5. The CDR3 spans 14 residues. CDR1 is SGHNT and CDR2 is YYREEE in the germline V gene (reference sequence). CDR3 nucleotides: TGTGCCAGCAGCCGGACTAGCGAGGGCAATGAGCAGTTCTTC. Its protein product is CASSRTSEGNEQFF.

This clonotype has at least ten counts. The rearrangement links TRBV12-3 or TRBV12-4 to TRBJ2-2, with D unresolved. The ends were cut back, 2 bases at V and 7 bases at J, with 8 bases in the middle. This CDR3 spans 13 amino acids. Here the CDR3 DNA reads TGTGCCAGCAGTTTATTTAAGGGCGGGGAGCTGTTTTTT. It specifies CASSLFKGGELFF.

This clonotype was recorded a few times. The chain's CDR3 is CATSDYRTTGYNEQFF. The CDR3 coding sequence is TGTGCCACCAGTGACTACCGCACGACGGGTTACAATGAGCAGTTCTTC. J is TRBJ2-1 and V is TRBV24-1, with unresolved D. This CDR3 has 16 amino acids. Germline V gene lookup returns CDR1 KGHDR and CDR2 SFDVKD. The V end lost 4 bases, the J end lost 4 bases, and 16 bases lay between the germline ends.

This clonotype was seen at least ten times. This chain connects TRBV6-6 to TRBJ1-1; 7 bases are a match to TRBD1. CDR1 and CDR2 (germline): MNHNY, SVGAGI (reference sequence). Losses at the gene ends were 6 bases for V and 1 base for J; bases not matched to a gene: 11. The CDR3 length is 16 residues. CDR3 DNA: TGTGCCAGCAGCCGGGGGACAGATACGTGGAACACTGAAGCTTTCTTT. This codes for CASSRGTDTWNTEAFF.

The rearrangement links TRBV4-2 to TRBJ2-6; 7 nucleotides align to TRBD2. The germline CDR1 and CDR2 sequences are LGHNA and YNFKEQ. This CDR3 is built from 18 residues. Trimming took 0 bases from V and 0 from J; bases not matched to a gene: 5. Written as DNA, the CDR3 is TGTGCCAGCAGCCAAGATGGGGGGGGATTCTCTGGGGCCAACGTCCTGACTTTC. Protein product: CASSQDGGGFSGANVLTF.

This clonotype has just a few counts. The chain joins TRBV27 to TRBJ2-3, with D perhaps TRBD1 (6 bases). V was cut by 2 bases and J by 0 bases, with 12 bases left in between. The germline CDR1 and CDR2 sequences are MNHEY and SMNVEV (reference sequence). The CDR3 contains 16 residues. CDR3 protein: CASSLRGTPSTDTQYF. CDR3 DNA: TGTGCCAGCAGTTTAAGGGGGACACCTAGCACAGATACGCAGTATTTT.

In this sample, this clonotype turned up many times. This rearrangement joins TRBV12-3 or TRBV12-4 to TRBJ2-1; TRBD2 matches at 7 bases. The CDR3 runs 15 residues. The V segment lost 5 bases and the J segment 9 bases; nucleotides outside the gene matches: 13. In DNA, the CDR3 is TGTGCCAGCAGTCCTGGGACTACTCCACTCGGTGAGCAGTTCTTC. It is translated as CASSPGTTPLGEQFF.